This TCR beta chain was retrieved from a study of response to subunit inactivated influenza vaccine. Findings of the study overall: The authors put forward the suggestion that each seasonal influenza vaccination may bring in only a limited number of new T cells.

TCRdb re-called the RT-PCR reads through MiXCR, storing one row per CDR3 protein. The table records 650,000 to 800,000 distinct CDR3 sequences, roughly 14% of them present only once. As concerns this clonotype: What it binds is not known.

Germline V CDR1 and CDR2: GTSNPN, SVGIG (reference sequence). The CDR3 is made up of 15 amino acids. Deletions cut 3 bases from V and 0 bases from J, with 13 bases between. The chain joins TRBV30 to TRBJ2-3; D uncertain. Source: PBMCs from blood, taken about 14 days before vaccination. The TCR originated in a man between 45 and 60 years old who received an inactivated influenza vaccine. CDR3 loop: CAWRADGSSTDTQYF. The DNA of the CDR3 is TGTGCCTGGAGGGCGGACGGATCTAGCACAGATACGCAGTATTTT. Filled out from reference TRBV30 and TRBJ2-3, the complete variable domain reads SQTIHQWPATLVQPVGSPLSLECTVEGTSNPNLYWYRQAAGRGLQLLFYSVGIGQISSEVPQNLSASRPQDRQFILSSKKLLLSDSGFYLCAWRADGSSTDTQYFGPGTRLTVL.